This T cell receptor (beta chain) derives from a study of OX40 agonist ivuxolimab in advanced cancers. Sequencing was performed with immunoSEQ multiplex PCR; in TCRdb, only in-frame clones are kept and a portion is missing. The profile shows about 59,000 clones, 85% of them singletons. This clone is a singleton in its sample. The CDR3 contains 12 residues. V was trimmed by 3 bases and J by 8 bases, leaving 10 bases between them. Germline CDR1 and CDR2: SGHAT and FQNNGV. The TCR originated in an adult with an advanced solid tumor such as melanoma, head and neck, liver or kidney cancer. This chain joins TRBV11-2 and TRBJ1-2; D unresolved. The sample here was CD4+ or CD8+ T cells sorted from blood, taken in a trial of the OX40 agonist ivuxolimab. For the CDR3, the DNA is TGTGCCAGCAGCTTCTGGGGAGAGGGCTACACCTTC. It specifies CASSFWGEGYTF.